One TCR beta chain is described in this entry. The antigen remains unidentified. The sample originates from a study of CD8 T cell repertoires and HIV-1 epitope variants. For the study at large: Separate wells received one of Twenty-five Gag or Nef variant peptides. Tested: three Gag epitope families, Nef HW9 and YT9. Study-wide findings and caveats: About nine TCR beta clonotypes were antigen-specific, roughly six apparently recognizing autologous or escape variants.

This table comes from immunoSEQ multiplex PCR, and its TCRdb copy is limited to in-frame clones, with some not included. Of around 4,100 clones in the sample, under 70% are singletons; the top ten hold under 45%. CDR3 length: 17 amino acids. V is TRBV21-1 and J is TRBJ1-1; TRBD1, as called in the table, went unchecked against the DNA. TRBV21-1 is reported as a pseudogene. This receptor was taken from a male donor with HIV. Specimen: cultured CD8+ T cells derived from PBMCs. CDR3 sequence reads: CASSKGSTGGWYTEAFF. The CDR3 DNA follows: TGTGCCAGCAGCAAAGGGTCTACAGGGGGTTGGTACACTGAAGCTTTCTTT.